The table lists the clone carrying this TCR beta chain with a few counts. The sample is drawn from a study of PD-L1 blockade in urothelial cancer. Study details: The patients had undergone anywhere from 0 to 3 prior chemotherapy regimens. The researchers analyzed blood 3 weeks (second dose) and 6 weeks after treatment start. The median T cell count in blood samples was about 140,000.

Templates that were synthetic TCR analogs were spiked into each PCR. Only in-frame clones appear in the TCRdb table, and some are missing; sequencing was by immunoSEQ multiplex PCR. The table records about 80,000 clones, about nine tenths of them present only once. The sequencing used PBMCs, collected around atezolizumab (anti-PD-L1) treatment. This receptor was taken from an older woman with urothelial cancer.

CDR3 DNA sequence: TGTGCCAGCAGCTTAGGAAGGGGTGGCCTAAACTATGGCTACACCTTC. Its protein is CASSLGRGGLNYGYTF. This chain links TRBV7-9 with TRBJ1-2, with D perhaps TRBD1 (5 bases). Trimming took 1 base from V and 2 from J, leaving 14 bases between them. CDR1 and CDR2 from the germline V gene are SEHNR and FQNEAQ (reference sequence). The CDR3 totals 16 residues.